The sample holds one count of the clone carrying this T cell receptor beta chain. The sample comes from a study of control samples from healthy donors and cancer patients. The data were produced by immunoSEQ multiplex PCR, yet TCRdb's version contains in-frame clones alone and is incomplete. The sample carries under 60,000 clones, roughly 94% recorded once. The CDR3 runs 15 residues. Trimming took 4 bases from V and 2 from J, leaving 13 bases between them. Germline CDR1 SNHLY, CDR2 FYNNEI. The sequenced sample was blood. This rearrangement joins TRBV2 to TRBJ2-3; no definite D call. This sequence was found in a man aged 25 to 40 in good health. CDR3 amino acids: CASSATEGVTDTQYF. Written as DNA, the CDR3 is TGTGCCAGCAGTGCCACAGAAGGTGTCACAGATACGCAGTATTTT.